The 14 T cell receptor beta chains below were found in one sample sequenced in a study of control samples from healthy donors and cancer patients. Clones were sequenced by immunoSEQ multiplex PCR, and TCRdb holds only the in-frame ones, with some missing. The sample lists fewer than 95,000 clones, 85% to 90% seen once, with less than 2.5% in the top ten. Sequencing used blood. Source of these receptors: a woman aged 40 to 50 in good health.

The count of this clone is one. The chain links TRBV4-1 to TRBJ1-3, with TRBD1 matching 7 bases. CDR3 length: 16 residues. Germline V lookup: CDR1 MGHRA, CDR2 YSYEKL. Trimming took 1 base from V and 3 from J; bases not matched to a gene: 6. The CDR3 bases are TGCGCCAGCAGCCAAGGACAGGGCACTTTTGGAAACACCATATATTTT. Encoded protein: CASSQGQGTFGNTIYF.

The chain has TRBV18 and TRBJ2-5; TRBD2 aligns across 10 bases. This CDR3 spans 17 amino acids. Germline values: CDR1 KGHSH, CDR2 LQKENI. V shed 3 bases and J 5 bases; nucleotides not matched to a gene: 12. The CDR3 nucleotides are TGTGCCAGCTCACCCCCTGAGAAGCGGGGGGGCCGGGAGACCCAGTACTTC. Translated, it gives CASSPPEKRGGRETQYF. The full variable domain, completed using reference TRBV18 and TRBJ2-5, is NAGVMQNPRHLVRRRGQEARLRCSPMKGHSHVYWYRQLPEEGLKFMVYLQKENIIDESGMPKERFSAEFPKEGPSILRIQQVVRGDSAAYFCASSPPEKRGGRETQYFGPGTRLLVL.

The CDR3: CASSLKSGQHEQYF. CDR3 bases: TGTGCCAGCAGCTTAAAATCAGGGCAGCACGAGCAGTACTTC. The gene calls are TRBV7-2 and TRBJ2-7; a weak D match, TRBD1 (5 bases). The CDR3 has 14 residues. V lost 2 bases, J lost 5 bases, and 13 bases lay in between. The germline gives CDR1 SGHTA, CDR2 FQGNSA. Combining the CDR3 with reference TRBV7-2 and TRBJ2-7 gives the whole variable domain GAGVSQSPSNKVTEKGKDVELRCDPISGHTALYWYRQSLGQGLEFLIYFQGNSAPDKSGLPSDRFSAERTGGSVSTLTIQRTQQEDSAVYLCASSLKSGQHEQYFGPGTRLTVT.

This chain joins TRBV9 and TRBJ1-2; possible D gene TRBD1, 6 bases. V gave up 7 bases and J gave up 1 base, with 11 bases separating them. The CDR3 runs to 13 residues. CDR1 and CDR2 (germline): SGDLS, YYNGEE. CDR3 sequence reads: CASGGLLNYGYTF. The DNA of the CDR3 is TGTGCCAGCGGGGGGCTCCTTAACTATGGCTACACCTTC.

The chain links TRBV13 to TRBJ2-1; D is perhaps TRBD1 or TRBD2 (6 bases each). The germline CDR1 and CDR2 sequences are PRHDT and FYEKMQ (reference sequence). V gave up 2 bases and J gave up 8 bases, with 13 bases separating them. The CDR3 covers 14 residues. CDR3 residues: CASSLRLRGDEQFF. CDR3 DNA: TGTGCCAGCAGCTTACGGTTGAGGGGGGATGAGCAGTTCTTC.

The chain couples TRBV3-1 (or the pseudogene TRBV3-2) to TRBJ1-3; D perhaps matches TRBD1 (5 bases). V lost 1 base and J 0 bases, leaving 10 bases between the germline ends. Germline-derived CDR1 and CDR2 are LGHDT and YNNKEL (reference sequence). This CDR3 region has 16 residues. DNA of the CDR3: TGTGCCAGCAGCCAAGGACAGACCTACTCTGGAAACACCATATATTTT. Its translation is CASSQGQTYSGNTIYF.

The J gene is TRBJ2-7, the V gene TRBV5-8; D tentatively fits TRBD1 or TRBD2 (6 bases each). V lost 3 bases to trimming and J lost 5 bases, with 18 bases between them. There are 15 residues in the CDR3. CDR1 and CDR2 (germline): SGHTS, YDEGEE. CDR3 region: CASSSKGGIKDEQYF. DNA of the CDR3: TGTGCCAGCAGCTCGAAGGGGGGCATCAAAGACGAGCAGTACTTC.

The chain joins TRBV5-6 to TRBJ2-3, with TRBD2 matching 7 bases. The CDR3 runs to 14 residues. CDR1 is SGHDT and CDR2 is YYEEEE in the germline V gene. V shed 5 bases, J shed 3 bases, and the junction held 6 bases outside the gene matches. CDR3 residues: CASSFGGRTDTQYF. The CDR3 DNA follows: TGTGCCAGCAGTTTCGGGGGGAGGACAGATACGCAGTATTTT.

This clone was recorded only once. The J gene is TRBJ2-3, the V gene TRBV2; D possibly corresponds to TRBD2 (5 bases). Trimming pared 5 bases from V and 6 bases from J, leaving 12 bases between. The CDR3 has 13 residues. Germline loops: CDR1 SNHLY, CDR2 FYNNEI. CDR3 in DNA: TGTGCCAGCAGTTTCCCCGGGATCGATACGCAGTATTTT. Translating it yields CASSFPGIDTQYF. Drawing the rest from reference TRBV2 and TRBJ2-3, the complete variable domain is EPEVTQTPSHQVTQMGQEVILRCVPISNHLYFYWYRQILGQKVEFLVSFYNNEISEKSEIFDDQFSVERPDGSNFTLKIRSTKLEDSAMYFCASSFPGIDTQYFGPGTRLTVL.

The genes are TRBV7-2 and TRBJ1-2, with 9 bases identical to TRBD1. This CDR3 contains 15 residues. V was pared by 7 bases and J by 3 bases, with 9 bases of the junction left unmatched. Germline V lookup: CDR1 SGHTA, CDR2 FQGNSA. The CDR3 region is CASTSGTGRDYGYTF. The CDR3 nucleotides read TGTGCCAGCACCTCTGGGACAGGGAGGGACTATGGCTACACCTTC.

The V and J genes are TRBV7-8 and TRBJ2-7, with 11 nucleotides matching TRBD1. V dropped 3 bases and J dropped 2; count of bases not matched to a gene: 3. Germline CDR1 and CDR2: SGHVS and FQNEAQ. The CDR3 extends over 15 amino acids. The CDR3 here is CASSFRDRGTYEQYF. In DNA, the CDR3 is TGTGCCAGCAGCTTCCGGGACAGGGGGACCTACGAGCAGTACTTC.

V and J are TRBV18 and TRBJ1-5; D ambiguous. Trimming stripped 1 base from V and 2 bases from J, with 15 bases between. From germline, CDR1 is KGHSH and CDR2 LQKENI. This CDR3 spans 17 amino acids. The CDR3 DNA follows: TGTGCCAGCTCACCACGCTCAGCGAGTCTCGGCAATCAGCCCCAGCATTTT. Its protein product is CASSPRSASLGNQPQHF.

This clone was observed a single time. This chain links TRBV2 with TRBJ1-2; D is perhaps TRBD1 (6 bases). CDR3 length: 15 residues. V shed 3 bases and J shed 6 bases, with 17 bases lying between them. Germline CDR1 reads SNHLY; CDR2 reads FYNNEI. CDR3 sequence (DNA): TGTGCCAGCAGTGAGGTTTCGGGGGCGGTGAATGGCTACACCTTC. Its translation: CASSEVSGAVNGYTF.

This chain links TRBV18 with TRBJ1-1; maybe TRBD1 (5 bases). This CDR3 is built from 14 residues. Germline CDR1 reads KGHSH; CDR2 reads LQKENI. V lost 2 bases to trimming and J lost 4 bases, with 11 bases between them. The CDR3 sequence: CASSPTPGGTEAFF. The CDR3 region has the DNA TGTGCCAGCTCACCAACCCCCGGGGGCACTGAAGCTTTCTTT.